The T cell receptor (beta chain) described here comes from a study of OX40 agonist ivuxolimab in advanced cancers. Describing the broader study: Ivuxolimab was an agonistic, fully human IgG2 monoclonal antibody directed against OX40 (CD134), a costimulatory receptor. In the dose-escalation cohort, 70% to 85% of patients were male, and the mean age was approximately 60 years, with a range of roughly 20 to 79. Intravenous ivuxolimab was administered to patients every 2 weeks at six dose levels: 0.01, 0.1, 0.3, 1.5, 3 and 10 mg/kg. Prior anti-PD-1, anti-PD-L1 or anti-CTLA-4 therapy was permitted, and less than 45% of dose-escalation patients had received checkpoint inhibitors. Of the roughly 54 patients in dose escalation, about 20 had hepatocellular carcinoma, about 15 had melanoma, 9 had renal cell carcinoma and 9 had head and neck cancer. Peripheral TCRbeta sequencing aimed to test whether ivuxolimab altered TCR sequence diversity and caused clonal T-cell expansion. The paper describes the monotherapy dose-escalation part (N ≈ 52 patients) of the phase I trial of ivuxolimab. Partial responses were achieved by three dose-escalation patients, of whom one had hepatocellular carcinoma and two had cutaneous melanoma. What the authors observed across the whole study: Low levels of normalized T-cell clonal expansion were also shown by some nonresponding patients. The antigen specificity of the peripheral T cells that underwent clonal expansion was not determined. Partial responders in the 0.1-3.0 mg/kg groups had among the lowest normalized peripheral clonal expansion, especially among CD8+ T cells. Clonal expansion of both CD4+ and CD8+ blood T cells was observed from baseline to week 6 at doses 0.1 to 3.0 mg/kg. After ivuxolimab, more expanded clones were found on average in CD8+ T cells than in CD4+ T cells.

Genomic DNA was isolated from the sorted cells so that the TCRbeta CDR3 region could be sequenced. The immunoSEQ Assay was used for sequencing of TCRbeta CDR3 regions. The table was pulled from immuneACCESS by TCRdb, which kept in-frame rearrangements only. Such tables lose some clones; where checked, under half of the loss comes from unresolved V genes, and the rest has no known cause. Counted in this sample were 35,000 to 45,000 clones; roughly 80% of them appeared once. The ten top clones hold about 2% of the sample. Patients with autoimmune disease history or receiving systemic immunosuppression were excluded from the trial. Peripheral blood for TCR sequencing was collected from all dose cohorts at baseline, on cycle 4 day 1, and on cycle 7 day 1. The samples were drawn from a first-in-human, open-label, multicenter phase I dose-escalation trial of ivuxolimab. The trial enrolled adults with locally advanced or metastatic head and neck squamous cell, hepatocellular, melanoma or renal cell carcinoma. Before TCR sequencing, CD4+ T cells and CD8+ T cells from peripheral blood were sorted into separate populations.

Turning to this clone: This clone's antigen is unknown. Base qualities are not provided; no much larger clone lies one nucleotide away.

Spanning cysteine to phenylalanine, the CDR3 consists of 13 amino acids. The retained sequence is limited to the CDR3, 39 bases, with the frame set at the first base. At the junction V is shortened by 5 bases and J by 5 bases; bases outside the gene matches: 5. Taken from the germline V gene, the CDR1 and CDR2 loops are SQVTM and ANQGSEA. This chain joins TRBV29-1 to TRBJ1-4, with 7 junctional bases fitting TRBD1. The clonotype originates from an adult with an advanced solid tumor such as melanoma, head and neck, liver or kidney cancer. The material sequenced was CD4+ or CD8+ T cells sorted from blood, taken in a trial of the OX40 agonist ivuxolimab. The CDR3 protein: CSVTGTENEKLFF. The sequenced DNA: TGCAGCGTTACCGGGACAGAAAATGAAAAACTGTTTTTT.